This TCR beta chain was sequenced during a study of blood T cell repertoires in COVID-19 (dated by TCRdb to 2018 to 2020). A note on the overall study: The collaborator samples originated in the United States, Italy and Spain and spanned the acute and convalescent phases of COVID-19. The prospective study material was composed of cDNA or gDNA derived from T cells, B-cell-depleted T cells, or PBMCs. Where available, HLA class I and class II types were taken from metadata supplied by the sample provider and were not determined by assay-based typing. Deeply sampled blood TCRbeta repertoires from subjects exposed to, actively infected with, or recovered from COVID-19 were included in the dataset. Samples were obtained from the ongoing ImmuneRACE study (first 160 participants) and from roughly 1,300 subjects provided by 6 global collaborators. Sample metadata almost always included a de-identified subject ID, COVID-19 status, age in years and sex. The repertoires were released in a freely available public database meant as a resource for research on the immune response to SARS-CoV-2.

Results and caveats for the whole study, not just this receptor: How much clinical and demographic metadata was included differed by source and by participant, and the metadata was provided uncurated.

Comments on this clone: There is no known antigen for this receptor. No per-base quality is available; no much larger clone lies one base away.

TCRbeta CDR3 regions were amplified from genomic DNA by means of the immunoSEQ Assay, a bias-controlled multiplex PCR. In the authors' own workflow: Nucleated cell counts per sample were estimated from amplification of reference gene primers within the assay. To quantify the absolute abundance of each unique TCRbeta CDR3 rearrangement, sequence reads were collapsed and filtered. Productive Simpson clonality was computed per sample as the square root of Simpson's diversity index over productive rearrangements. In TCRdb, the immuneACCESS table is reduced to in-frame sequences with V and J assigned. These tables do not hold every clone; where another copy was compared, an unresolved V gene accounts for under half, and the others remain unexplained. D and trimming were read from the DNA, whereas the V and J calls and clone size are those reported in that table. This sample gives roughly 250,000 clones in total; less than 90% of them show up just once. The leading ten clones occupy approximately 12% of the sample.

At one collaborating source in Seattle, patients were enrolled during active infection and were followed longitudinally through the course of disease. Collaborating institutions collected whole blood in K2EDTA tubes following their own protocols. Collaborator samples were shipped for TCRbeta analysis as frozen whole blood, isolated PBMCs, or DNA extracted from either sample type. Germline trimming: 7 bases from V, 7 bases from J; junction bases outside gene matches: 11. In the germline V gene (reference sequence), CDR1 corresponds to SGHNT and CDR2 to YYREEE. Taken from cysteine to phenylalanine, the CDR3 has 14 residues. Of the read, only the CDR3 DNA is kept; its 42 bases are in frame from base 1.

This receptor was obtained from a young woman with COVID-19, enrolled during active disease. Specimen: peripheral blood. The V and J segments used are TRBV5-4 and TRBJ2-7; 10 of the junction bases match TRBD1. The CDR3 protein sequence reads: CASGSRDRGLEQYF. The bases are TGTGCCAGCGGGTCCCGGGACAGGGGTCTGGAGCAGTACTTC.